These T cell receptor beta chains were read from a single sample in a study of spatial heterogeneity in lung cancer. From the 5' RACE reads, TCRdb called clonotypes with MiXCR, one entry per CDR3 protein. The data show 35,000 to 55,000 distinct CDR3 sequences, roughly 10% seen once. The sample consisted of PBMCs, taken at follow-up. These receptors were collected from a male donor with early-stage non-small cell lung cancer. CDR3s include the opening cysteine and the closing phenylalanine or tryptophan. A D gene is named only where the DNA matches it firmly. Only part of the rows carry a size: once, few, many, or a class if the clone is expanded.

length	V	D	J	size	DNA	CDR3
17	TRBV4-1	TRBD1	TRBJ2-7	few	TGCGCCAGCAGCCAAGGTTGGACAGGGGACGAGTCCTACGAGCAGTACTTC	CASSQGWTGDESYEQYF
16	TRBV13	TRBD1	TRBJ2-5	-	TGTGCCAGCAGCTGGGCCGGGACAGGGGCTGGAAAGACCCAGTACTTC	CASSWAGTGAGKTQYF
14	TRBV18	-	TRBJ2-5	few	TGTGCCAGCTCACCAGTTGGGGTTGCAGAGACCCAGTACTTC	CASSPVGVAETQYF
15	TRBV18	-	TRBJ2-7	-	TGTGCCAGCTCACCATGGGCAGGGAGCTCCTACGAGCAGTACTTC	CASSPWAGSSYEQYF
18	TRBV6-2/TRBV6-3	-	TRBJ2-6	few	TGTGCCAGCAGTTACGGGCGGGACGAAGGCTCTGGGGCCAACGTCCTGACTTTC	CASSYGRDEGSGANVLTF
15	TRBV18	TRBD2	TRBJ2-7	-	TGTGCCAGCTCAGCTTACTCGCGGGAGTATTACGAGCAGTACTTC	CASSAYSREYYEQYF
17	TRBV4-2	TRBD2	TRBJ2-1	-	TGTGCCAGCAGCCAAGCCGCCTTGGGCGGGGGGTCCGATGAGCAGTTCTTC	CASSQAALGGGSDEQFF
15	TRBV3-1	-	TRBJ2-7	-	TGTGTCAGCAGCCAAGCGGGCCAGGGAACCTACGAGCAGTACTTC	CVSSQAGQGTYEQYF
14	TRBV9	-	TRBJ2-2	few	TGTGCCAGCAGCGAGGGACCCAGGGTCGGGGAGCTGTTTTTT	CASSEGPRVGELFF
13	TRBV20-1	-	TRBJ1-3	few	TGCAGTGCTAGATCCGGTTTAGGAAACACCATATATTTT	CSARSGLGNTIYF
13	TRBV12-3/TRBV12-4	-	TRBJ1-1	many	TGTGCCAGCAGCTCTAGACAGTGGACTGAAGCTTTCTTT	CASSSRQWTEAFF